This T cell receptor (beta chain) was sequenced during a study of blood T cell repertoires in COVID-19. Study in general: COVID-19 samples collected from the United States, Italy and Spain covered acute and convalescent phases. The cDNA or gDNA used as material had been derived from T cells, B-cell-depleted T cells, or PBMCs.

CDR3 length equals 15 residues. CDR1 and CDR2 (germline): LGHDT, YNNKEL (reference sequence). Germline trimming cut 1 base from V and 1 base from J; bases unmatched to any gene: 2. Using immunoSEQ multiplex PCR, the repertoire was profiled, and TCRdb retains in-frame clones only, with some absent. The data hold about 11,000 clones, with roughly four fifths observed a single time. J is TRBJ2-7 and V is TRBV3-1 (or the pseudogene TRBV3-2); 9 bases align to TRBD2. The sequenced sample was peripheral blood. The sequence was obtained from a man in his fifties with active COVID-19. The CDR3 DNA follows: TGTGCCAGCAGCCAAGGACTAGCGGCATCCTACGAGCAGTACTTC. It codes for CASSQGLAASYEQYF.